Shown below are 3 T cell receptor beta chains from a single sample sequenced in a study of metastatic and nonmetastatic thyroid tumors. Via MiXCR, TCRdb re-called the PCR reads. The sample gives 20,000 or so clones, over 20% of which show up once; 8% to 13% is in the top ten. Every patient was untreated before thyroid surgery. The source material was tumor tissue. The receptors shown here come from a male donor with papillary thyroid cancer or a benign thyroid nodule (not recorded which). Some clones in this sample may be carry-over from other donors' samples.

V gene TRBV9 combines with J gene TRBJ1-1, with 7 bases that match TRBD1. The CDR3 has 13 residues. The germline V gene encodes CDR1 SGDLS and CDR2 YYNGEE. V trimming: 4 bases; J trimming: 5 bases; junction bases outside the gene matches: 5. This chain's CDR3 is CASSSMTGTEAFF. Written as DNA, the CDR3 is TGTGCCAGCAGCTCTATGACAGGGACTGAAGCTTTCTTT.

This clone was seen a few times. The chain carries TRBV15 and TRBJ1-4, with 11 bases matching TRBD1. CDR1 is LNHNV and CDR2 is YYDKDF in the germline V gene (reference sequence). After removal of 4 bases from V and 6 bases from J, the junction contained 7 bases not matched to a gene. The CDR3 consists of 16 residues. The CDR3 DNA follows: TGTGCCACCAGCATGGACAGGGGGCAGGTTGATGAAAAACTGTTTTTT. Residues: CATSMDRGQVDEKLFF.

In its sample, this clone is medium-sized. V is TRBV4-1 and J is TRBJ1-5, with unresolved D. The CDR3 covers 14 residues. The V end was cut by 4 bases, the J end by 3 bases, with 10 bases between. Germline values: CDR1 MGHRA, CDR2 YSYEKL. In DNA, the CDR3 is TGCGCCAGCAGCCGTACGTTTATCAATCAGCCCCAGCATTTT. Translating it yields CASSRTFINQPQHF.